This T cell receptor beta chain was observed in a study of neoadjuvant anti-PD-1 for oral cavity cancer. Whole-study results and caveats: PBMC Gini-index clonality exceeded responders' in non-responders post-nivolumab. Higher pretreatment blood Treg/Th17 ratios correlated with higher pretreatment blood and lower post-treatment tumor TCRbeta clonality.

Time point: after neoadjuvant nivolumab, at surgical resection. PBMCs were not maintained or expanded in culture before analysis. A remark on this clone: Its specificity is unknown.

Blood libraries mostly used roughly 0.5 ug genomic DNA, six replicates each. This table comes from immunoSEQ multiplex PCR, and its TCRdb copy is limited to in-frame clones, with some not included. The data contain 8,000 to 10,000 clones, roughly 70% of them singletons. This CDR3 has 13 amino acids. The V end was cut by 3 bases, the J end by 7 bases, with 12 bases between. Germline-derived CDR1 and CDR2 are MNHNS and SASEGT. This chain links TRBV6-1 with TRBJ1-2; unclear D gene. This sequence originates from a person aged 35 to 85 with oral cavity squamous cell carcinoma. Sequencing was performed on PBMCs, taken after nivolumab (anti-PD-1) treatment. CDR3 in amino acids: CASSEDPITGYTF. The CDR3 region has the DNA TGTGCCAGCAGTGAGGATCCGATAACTGGCTACACCTTC.